The text below deals with one T cell receptor beta chain. Antigen specificity is unknown. This sample is part of a study of memory CD4+ T cells and cytomegalovirus serostatus. Overall study results and limits: CMV serostatus prediction reached median AUC 0.95, or 0.91 with US-trained model.

The sort gate was single viable CD3+CD4+CD8-CD45RO+ cells for memory CD4+ T cells. Germline V gives CDR1 GTSNPN, CDR2 SVGIG (reference sequence). This CDR3 is built from 14 residues. J lost 3 bases, V lost 3 bases, and 5 bases had no gene match. Authors' methods: After removing out-of-frame reads, around 2 million distinct TCRbeta sequences remained. Generated by immunoSEQ multiplex PCR, the TCRdb table keeps only in-frame clones and is missing some. Clonal size and the V and J genes are those of that table, whereas D and trimming came from the DNA. Among 70,000 or so clones listed, around four fifths were seen once.

This receptor was obtained from an adult in good health and CMV-seropositive. The source material was memory CD4+ T cells from blood. The chain couples TRBV30 to TRBJ2-3, with 8 bases lining up with TRBD2. The CDR3 DNA sequence: TGTGCCTGGAGAAAGCGGGAGTGGACAGATACGCAGTATTTT. This gives the protein CAWRKREWTDTQYF.